This TCR beta chain emerged from a study of blood T cell repertoires in COVID-19. Study-wide context: PBMCs, B-cell-depleted T cells, or T cells were the source of the cDNA or gDNA that made up the material.

The cohort comprised adults aged roughly 18 to 100 years residing in 20 to 30 US areas. Cohorts were determined from participant-reported clinical history. Germline V CDR1 and CDR2: MNHEY, SVGAGI. This CDR3 region has 15 residues. V dropped 0 bases and J dropped 1 base, with 9 bases sitting between them. How the authors handled the data: Estimates of nucleated cell counts were drawn from the amplification of reference gene primers. TCRdb keeps only in-frame clones here, not all; method: immunoSEQ multiplex PCR. D and trimming come from the DNA, and the V and J calls and clone size come from that table. The repertoire includes 130,000 to 150,000 clones, roughly 80% of them detected once, and more than 5% sits in the top ten.

Sequencing input: PBMCs or T cells enriched from blood (not recorded which). The origin of this receptor is a woman aged 40 to 50 who had recovered from COVID-19. The rearrangement joins TRBV6-5 to TRBJ1-2; D perhaps matches TRBD1 (5 bases). The CDR3 loop is CASSYSQDNNYGYTF. The CDR3 DNA reads TGTGCCAGCAGTTACTCACAGGACAATAACTATGGCTACACCTTC.